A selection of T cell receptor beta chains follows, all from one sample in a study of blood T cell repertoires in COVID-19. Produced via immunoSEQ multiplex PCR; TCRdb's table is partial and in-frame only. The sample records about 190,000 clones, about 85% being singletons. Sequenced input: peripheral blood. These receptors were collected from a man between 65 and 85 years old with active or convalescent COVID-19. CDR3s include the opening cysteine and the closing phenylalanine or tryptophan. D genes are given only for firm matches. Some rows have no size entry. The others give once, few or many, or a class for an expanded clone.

cdr3_aa: CASVWGQGSYEQYF
cdr3_nt: TGTGCCAGCGTATGGGGACAGGGCTCCTACGAGCAGTACTTC
d_call: TRBD1
v_call: TRBV7-8
j_call: TRBJ2-7
clone_size: NA

cdr3_aa: CASSFAGISYEQYF
cdr3_nt: TGTGCCAGCAGTTTCGCCGGGATCTCCTACGAGCAGTACTTC
d_call: NA
v_call: TRBV6-5
j_call: TRBJ2-7
clone_size: NA

cdr3_aa: CASSPKDRAGELFF
cdr3_nt: TGTGCCAGCAGCCCCAAGGACAGGGCCGGGGAGCTGTTTTTT
d_call: TRBD1
v_call: TRBV7-9
j_call: TRBJ2-2
clone_size: NA

cdr3_aa: CASSYTGTDTQYF
cdr3_nt: TGTGCCAGCAGTTACACAGGGACAGATACGCAGTATTTT
d_call: NA
v_call: TRBV6-5
j_call: TRBJ2-3
clone_size: NA

cdr3_aa: CATSDLQAGAGRVGEQFF
cdr3_nt: TGTGCCACCAGTGATTTGCAAGCGGGGGCAGGGAGAGTAGGGGAGCAGTTCTTC
d_call: TRBD2
v_call: TRBV24-1
j_call: TRBJ2-1
clone_size: NA

cdr3_aa: CASSRQGATGELFF
cdr3_nt: TGTGCCAGCAGTAGGCAGGGGGCCACCGGGGAGCTGTTTTTT
d_call: TRBD1
v_call: TRBV2
j_call: TRBJ2-2
clone_size: NA

cdr3_aa: CASSALADNEQFF
cdr3_nt: TGTGCCAGCAGCGCGCTAGCGGACAATGAGCAGTTCTTC
d_call: TRBD2
v_call: TRBV5-4
j_call: TRBJ2-1
clone_size: NA

cdr3_aa: CASSLGTGWENTEAFF
cdr3_nt: TGTGCCAGCAGCTTAGGGACAGGGTGGGAGAACACTGAAGCTTTCTTT
d_call: TRBD1
v_call: TRBV7-2
j_call: TRBJ1-1
clone_size: NA

cdr3_aa: CASSFGRTEAFF
cdr3_nt: TGTGCCAGCAGTTTCGGGAGAACTGAAGCTTTCTTT
d_call: NA
v_call: TRBV12-3/TRBV12-4
j_call: TRBJ1-1
clone_size: NA

cdr3_aa: CASSSYTGSGANVLTF
cdr3_nt: TGTGCCAGCAGCTCTTACACGGGCTCTGGGGCCAACGTCCTGACTTTC
d_call: NA
v_call: TRBV3-1/TRBV3-2
j_call: TRBJ2-6
clone_size: NA

cdr3_aa: CASSKGQGSGNQPQHF
cdr3_nt: TGCGCCAGCAGCAAAGGACAGGGATCGGGCAATCAGCCCCAGCATTTT
d_call: TRBD1
v_call: TRBV4-1
j_call: TRBJ1-5
clone_size: once

cdr3_aa: CASSQVIQAKNIQYF
cdr3_nt: TGCGCCAGCAGCCAAGTCATCCAAGCCAAAAACATTCAGTACTTC
d_call: NA
v_call: TRBV4-1
j_call: TRBJ2-4
clone_size: NA

cdr3_aa: CASSQREQETQYF
cdr3_nt: TGTGCCAGCAGTCAACGGGAACAAGAGACCCAGTACTTC
d_call: NA
v_call: TRBV27
j_call: TRBJ2-5
clone_size: NA

cdr3_aa: CASSPEKNSYNSPLHF
cdr3_nt: TGTGCCAGCAGCCCGGAGAAAAACTCCTATAATTCACCCCTCCACTTT
d_call: NA
v_call: TRBV6-2/TRBV6-3
j_call: TRBJ1-6
clone_size: NA

cdr3_aa: CASSFQGTEQFF
cdr3_nt: TGTGCCAGCAGTTTTCAGGGCACTGAGCAGTTCTTC
d_call: NA
v_call: TRBV28
j_call: TRBJ2-1
clone_size: NA

cdr3_aa: CASSQDGQASSINQPQHF
cdr3_nt: TGCGCCAGCAGCCAAGACGGACAGGCCTCGTCAATCAATCAGCCCCAGCATTTT
d_call: TRBD1
v_call: TRBV4-1
j_call: TRBJ1-5
clone_size: NA

cdr3_aa: CASSRGGYNEQFF
cdr3_nt: TGTGCCAGCAGTAGGGGGGGTTACAATGAGCAGTTCTTC
d_call: NA
v_call: TRBV28
j_call: TRBJ2-1
clone_size: few

cdr3_aa: CASYGTNNQPQHF
cdr3_nt: TGTGCCAGCTACGGAACTAACAATCAGCCCCAGCATTTT
d_call: NA
v_call: TRBV28
j_call: TRBJ1-5
clone_size: NA

cdr3_aa: CASSSLGRGSYEQYF
cdr3_nt: TGTGCCAGCAGCTCACTAGGGCGGGGGTCCTACGAGCAGTACTTC
d_call: TRBD2
v_call: TRBV11-2
j_call: TRBJ2-7
clone_size: NA

cdr3_aa: CASSFTGGRNEQFF
cdr3_nt: TGTGCCAGCAGTTTCACAGGGGGAAGGAATGAGCAGTTCTTC
d_call: TRBD1
v_call: TRBV28
j_call: TRBJ2-1
clone_size: NA

cdr3_aa: CSVGRDEQFF
cdr3_nt: TGCAGCGTGGGTCGGGATGAGCAGTTCTTC
d_call: NA
v_call: TRBV29-1
j_call: TRBJ2-1
clone_size: NA

cdr3_aa: CASSPGTGSGNTIYF
cdr3_nt: TGTGCCAGCAGCCCGGGGACAGGGAGCGGAAACACCATATATTTT
d_call: TRBD1
v_call: TRBV3-1/TRBV3-2
j_call: TRBJ1-3
clone_size: NA

cdr3_aa: CASSYATSYEQYF
cdr3_nt: TGTGCCAGCAGTTACGCGACTAGCTACGAGCAGTACTTC
d_call: NA
v_call: TRBV6-5
j_call: TRBJ2-7
clone_size: NA

cdr3_aa: CASSHGQGGGQPQHF
cdr3_nt: TGCGCCAGCAGCCACGGACAGGGCGGGGGACAGCCCCAGCATTTT
d_call: TRBD1
v_call: TRBV5-1
j_call: TRBJ1-5
clone_size: few

cdr3_aa: CATSRDVRVRAFF
cdr3_nt: TGTGCCACCAGCAGAGATGTCAGGGTGCGGGCTTTCTTT
d_call: NA
v_call: TRBV15
j_call: TRBJ1-1
clone_size: NA

cdr3_aa: CASSLGTGKEKLFF
cdr3_nt: TGCGCCAGCAGCTTGGGGACAGGGAAAGAAAAACTGTTTTTT
d_call: TRBD1
v_call: TRBV5-1
j_call: TRBJ1-4
clone_size: NA

cdr3_aa: CASSSLGTGLNNEQFF
cdr3_nt: TGTGCCAGCAGTTCCCTCGGGACAGGGCTTAACAATGAGCAGTTCTTC
d_call: TRBD1
v_call: TRBV6-2/TRBV6-3
j_call: TRBJ2-1
clone_size: NA

cdr3_aa: CASRIQAGYTGEQFF
cdr3_nt: TGTGCCAGCCGAATCCAAGCGGGGTATACCGGTGAGCAGTTCTTC
d_call: TRBD2
v_call: TRBV28
j_call: TRBJ2-1
clone_size: NA

cdr3_aa: CASSPRLITGEPYEQYF
cdr3_nt: TGTGCCAGCAGCCCACGCCTGATTACAGGGGAACCCTACGAGCAGTACTTC
d_call: TRBD1
v_call: TRBV7-9
j_call: TRBJ2-7
clone_size: once

cdr3_aa: CASSYSGRTETQYF
cdr3_nt: TGTGCCAGCAGTTACAGCGGGAGGACAGAGACCCAGTACTTC
d_call: TRBD2
v_call: TRBV6-5
j_call: TRBJ2-5
clone_size: NA

cdr3_aa: CASSTAGAGGYTF
cdr3_nt: TGTGCCAGCTCGACGGCGGGGGCAGGGGGCTACACCTTC
d_call: NA
v_call: TRBV28
j_call: TRBJ1-2
clone_size: few

cdr3_aa: CASSPQTSGTYNEQFF
cdr3_nt: TGTGCCAGCTCACCTCAGACTAGCGGCACCTACAATGAGCAGTTCTTC
d_call: TRBD2
v_call: TRBV18
j_call: TRBJ2-1
clone_size: NA

cdr3_aa: CASNPGGSGNQPQHF
cdr3_nt: TGTGCCAGCAACCCCGGAGGGTCCGGCAATCAGCCCCAGCATTTT
d_call: NA
v_call: TRBV6-5
j_call: TRBJ1-5
clone_size: NA